This T cell receptor (beta chain) was sequenced for a study of blood T cell repertoires in COVID-19. Study-level background: T cells, B-cell-depleted T cells, or PBMCs supplied cDNA or gDNA.

Source study methods: How many nucleated cells were present was estimated from reference gene primer amplification. Assay used: immunoSEQ multiplex PCR; TCRdb lists only in-frame clones, some missing. V and J calls and clone size are given by that table; D and trimming were obtained from the DNA. The sample has about 90,000 clones, around four fifths seen once; the top ten hold around 11%. After removal of 5 bases from V and 5 bases from J, the junction contained 5 bases not matched to a gene. CDR1 SNHLY and CDR2 FYNNEI come from the germline V gene. This CDR3 has 14 amino acids. This chain connects TRBV2 to TRBJ2-3, with TRBD2 identical over 9 bases. Sequencing used peripheral blood. The clonotype comes from a woman aged 70 to 79 with active or convalescent COVID-19. The CDR3 region has the DNA TGTGCCAGCAGTTTAGCGGGGGCGGGAGATACGCAGTATTTT. Amino acid sequence: CASSLAGAGDTQYF.